This TCR beta chain stems from a study of regulatory T cells. Whole-study findings and limits: Hydrophobic residues at CDR3 positions 6 and 7 were enriched in conventional CD4+ T cells of CD3G-deficient patients.

The CDR3 is 14 residues long. The germline V gene has CDR1 ENHRY and CDR2 SYGVKD. V was clipped by 0 bases and J by 6 bases, with 12 bases between them. Amplification used 52 TRBV primers and 13 TRBJ primers. The assay was immunoSEQ multiplex PCR, and TCRdb's table has in-frame clones only and misses some. The data hold tens of thousands of clones, with roughly 92% observed a single time. As to this clone: Its antigen is still unknown.

J is TRBJ2-7 and V is TRBV10-3; no firm D call. Sequencing used conventional CD4+ T cells sorted from blood. This receptor was obtained from a child aged 2-9 years with CD3G deficiency. The CDR3 is CAISESGRIGEQYF. For the CDR3, the DNA is TGTGCCATCAGTGAGTCCGGCAGAATCGGCGAGCAGTACTTC.